This TCR beta chain derives from a study of glioma-infiltrating T cells. Study results and caveats: Tissue-blood divergence was below expectation in non-neoplastic patients, above in gliomas. CDR3 overlap between tissue and blood was very small.

This clonotype was counted at least ten times. Its cognate antigen is unknown. TCR alpha and beta CDR3 regions were amplified from RNA using iRepertoire nested multiplex PCR. TCRdb re-called the multiplex PCR reads with MiXCR, one entry per CDR3 protein. The sample lists under 50,000 distinct CDR3 sequences; 20% to 25% were seen once. CDR3 length: 13 amino acids. Germline CDR1 and CDR2: DFQATT and SNEGSKA (reference sequence). The V segment lost 6 bases and the J segment 5 bases; nucleotides outside the gene matches: 8. The chain employs TRBV20-1 and TRBJ2-7; 9 bases match TRBD1. The receptor was isolated from a human donor with low-grade glioma or glioblastoma, undergoing nonglioma brain surgery, or in good health (not recorded which). The material sequenced was glioma tissue, nonneoplastic brain tissue, or PBMCs (not recorded which). The CDR3 here is CSAAGTGTHEQYF. The CDR3 coding sequence is TGCAGTGCAGCCGGGACAGGGACCCACGAGCAGTACTTC.